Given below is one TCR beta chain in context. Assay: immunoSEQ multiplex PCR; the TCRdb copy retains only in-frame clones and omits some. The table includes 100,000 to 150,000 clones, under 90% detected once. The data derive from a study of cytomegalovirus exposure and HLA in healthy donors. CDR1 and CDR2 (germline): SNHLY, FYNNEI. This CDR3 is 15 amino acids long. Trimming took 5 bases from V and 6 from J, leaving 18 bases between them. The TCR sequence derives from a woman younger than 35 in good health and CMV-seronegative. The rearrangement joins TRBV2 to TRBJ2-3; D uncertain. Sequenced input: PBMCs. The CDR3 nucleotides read TGTGCCAGCAGTCTCAACCTCCTCAACTCCGATACGCAGTATTTT. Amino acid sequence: CASSLNLLNSDTQYF.